This TCR beta chain stems from a study of cytomegalovirus exposure and HLA in healthy donors. Study as a whole: In a previous analysis, some 120 million unique TCR beta sequences were found from 150 million to 200 million T cells.

Germline V lookup: CDR1 MRHNA, CDR2 SNTAGT. The CDR3 has 14 amino acids. V shed 0 bases and J 6 bases; nucleotides not matched to a gene: 2. The PCR was carried out with 60 Vbeta primers and 13 Jbeta primers. This table comes from immunoSEQ multiplex PCR, and its TCRdb copy is limited to in-frame clones, with some not included. The sample has 100,000 to 150,000 clones, around four fifths seen once. The clonotype comes from a man younger than 45 in good health and CMV-seropositive. The chain links TRBV6-4 to TRBJ2-1, with TRBD2 identical over 7 bases. The sequenced sample consisted of PBMCs. The CDR3 here is CASSDSPGGNEQFF. In DNA, the CDR3 is TGTGCCAGCAGTGACTCCCCGGGGGGCAATGAGCAGTTCTTC.